A selection of T cell receptor beta chains follows, all from one sample in a study of beta chain features in type 1 diabetes. Profiled with immunoSEQ multiplex PCR; TCRdb holds only in-frame clones, not every one. The sample gives about 290,000 clones, under 8.5% of which show up once; roughly 1% is in the top ten. The sample taken for sequencing was central memory CD4+ T cells from blood. The source is a young woman in good health. CDR3s include the opening cysteine and the closing phenylalanine or tryptophan. A D gene is named only where the DNA matches it firmly. For some rows the clone size is stated as once, few or many, or as a class when expanded; others skip it.

>few|TRBV21-1|.|TRBJ1-4
CASIPGQGVTNEKLFF
TGTGCCAGCATCCCGGGACAGGGTGTCACTAATGAAAAACTGTTTTTT
>.|TRBV10-3|TRBD2|TRBJ2-1
CAISERVPLAGGNEQFF
TGTGCCATCAGTGAGCGAGTTCCCTTAGCGGGAGGGAATGAGCAGTTCTTC
>.|TRBV6-4|.|TRBJ1-1
CASRIRDGEAFF
TGTGCCAGCAGAATCAGGGACGGTGAAGCTTTCTTT
>few|TRBV29-1|.|TRBJ2-3
CSSGDSSDTQYF
TGCAGTTCAGGCGACTCGTCAGATACGCAGTATTTT
>many|TRBV4-1|.|TRBJ1-1
CASSREETVNTEAFF
TGCGCCAGCAGCCGAGAGGAAACAGTTAACACTGAAGCTTTCTTT
>few|TRBV6-5|.|TRBJ2-3
CASLRSDTQYF
TGTGCCAGCTTAAGGTCAGATACGCAGTATTTT
>few|TRBV18|TRBD2|TRBJ2-2
CASSPGLAANTGELFF
TGTGCCAGCTCACCAGGACTAGCGGCGAACACCGGGGAGCTGTTTTTT
>few|TRBV27|TRBD1|TRBJ2-5
CASRQAGTGEETQYF
TGTGCCAGCAGACAAGCCGGGACAGGAGAAGAGACCCAGTACTTC
>few|TRBV29-1|.|TRBJ2-1
CSVEVQGILGSYNEQFF
TGCAGCGTTGAAGTGCAGGGAATTCTAGGGTCCTACAATGAGCAGTTCTTC
>few|TRBV30|.|TRBJ1-1
CAWSVNSLKAFF
TGTGCCTGGAGTGTGAACAGTCTCAAAGCTTTCTTT
>.|TRBV5-1|TRBD1|TRBJ2-7
CASSRDRHEQYF
TGCGCCAGCAGCCGGGACAGGCACGAGCAGTACTTC
>.|TRBV4-2|.|TRBJ2-2
CASSQEQTGELFF
TGTGCCAGCAGCCAAGAGCAAACCGGGGAGCTGTTTTTT
>.|TRBV7-2|.|TRBJ2-1
CASSLRVEQFF
TGTGCCAGCAGCCTCAGGGTAGAGCAGTTCTTC
>.|TRBV19|TRBD1|TRBJ2-2
CASSMDRVGPGELFF
TGTGCCAGTAGTATGGACAGGGTAGGCCCCGGGGAGCTGTTTTTT
>.|TRBV5-4|TRBD2|TRBJ2-5
CASSLAGGYQETQYF
TGTGCCAGCAGCTTGGCCGGGGGGTACCAAGAGACCCAGTACTTC
>few|TRBV7-3|TRBD2|TRBJ2-1
CASSFTSGPTTEQFF
TGTGCCAGCAGCTTCACTAGCGGTCCTACCACTGAGCAGTTCTTC
>few|TRBV19|.|TRBJ1-1
CASSTGRFMNTEAFF
TGTGCCAGTAGTACAGGACGGTTCATGAACACTGAAGCTTTCTTT
>.|TRBV29-1|TRBD1|TRBJ1-2
CSVQDRGQVDYGYTF
TGCAGCGTCCAGGACAGGGGGCAGGTTGACTATGGCTACACCTTC
>.|TRBV7-9|TRBD2|TRBJ2-1
CASSQWTSGRIHNEQFF
TGTGCCAGCAGTCAATGGACTAGCGGGAGGATCCACAATGAGCAGTTCTTC
>.|TRBV2|.|TRBJ1-5
CASVIARNQPQHF
TGTGCCAGCGTAATCGCCAGGAATCAGCCCCAGCATTTT
>many|TRBV7-2|.|TRBJ1-5
CASGFGNQPQHF
TGTGCCAGCGGGTTTGGCAATCAGCCCCAGCATTTT
>.|TRBV11-2|.|TRBJ1-5
CASSSQGEQPQHF
TGTGCCAGCAGCTCCCAGGGAGAGCAGCCCCAGCATTTT
>.|TRBV7-9|.|TRBJ2-5
CASSQRGANVETQYF
TGTGCCAGCAGCCAGCGCGGGGCGAATGTGGAGACCCAGTACTTC
>.|TRBV27|.|TRBJ2-1
CAGRVGVGSYNEQFF
TGTGCCGGCAGAGTTGGTGTTGGCTCCTACAATGAGCAGTTCTTC
>.|TRBV7-9|.|TRBJ1-1
CASSSSQGSLVSPFF
TGTGCCAGCAGCTCCTCACAGGGTTCGCTGGTCTCACCTTTCTTT